The T cell receptor (beta chain) described here comes from a study of blood T cell repertoires in COVID-19. Looking at the study overall: Both acute and convalescent COVID-19 samples were obtained from the United States, Italy and Spain.

This table comes from immunoSEQ multiplex PCR, and its TCRdb copy is limited to in-frame clones, with some not included. In the table there are fewer than 100,000 clones, about nine tenths of which are singletons. CDR1 and CDR2 from the germline V gene are MNHEY and SVGAGI. The CDR3 contains 15 residues. Deletions cut 0 bases from V and 7 bases from J, with 13 bases between. The source of this sequence is a woman aged 80 or older with acute or convalescent COVID-19. V gene TRBV6-5 combines with J gene TRBJ1-5; TRBD1 might be the D (5 bases). Sequencing was carried out using peripheral blood. The CDR3 sequence is CASSYSTGPGQPQHF. CDR3 coding DNA: TGTGCCAGCAGTTACTCTACCGGGCCAGGGCAGCCCCAGCATTTT.